This T cell receptor (beta chain) comes out of a study of shared clonotypes between healthy human individuals. About this clone itself: What it binds is not known.

The germline gives CDR1 SGHRS, CDR2 YFSETQ. Trimming shortened V by 4 bases and J by 4 bases, and 15 bases separated the two germline ends. This CDR3 has 14 amino acids. Across several immunoSEQ plates, the genomic DNA of each subset was split evenly. Replicate PCRs run on unsorted PBMC used roughly 320 ng DNA, which was about 30,000 T cell genomes. The team ran DNA from unsorted PBMCs on ten immunoSEQ deep assay plates for sequencing. The repertoire was sequenced with immunoSEQ multiplex PCR; TCRdb's copy has only in-frame clones and lacks some. This table holds about 480,000 clones, around 79% found once. Findings and caveats of the study: A limitation of the genetic and exposure-history diversity represented arose from few donors.

V is TRBV5-1 and J is TRBJ2-7; D could derive from TRBD1 or TRBD2 (5 bases each). The sample was PBMCs. This receptor was identified in a woman between 40 and 55 years old in good health. Some clones in this sample may be carry-over from other donors' samples. CDR3: CASSEGWRGYEQYF. CDR3 nucleotide sequence: TGCGCCAGCAGCGAGGGGTGGCGCGGGTACGAGCAGTACTTC.